This T cell receptor beta chain stems from a study of T cells in Graves' hyperthyroidism and ophthalmopathy (dated by TCRdb to about 2019). With regard to the full study: Peripheral blood was sampled at the time of initial diagnosis, prior to any treatment. To identify TCR V-J signatures that set the groups apart, the researchers used a discovery cohort of about a hundred patients, made up of 40 to 45 with Graves' ophthalmopathy and 55 to 65 with stable Graves' hyperthyroidism. Prospective prediction of ophthalmopathy was tested in an independent validation cohort consisting of fewer than 20 hyperthyroidism patients and around 16 patients who later progressed to ophthalmopathy. The roughly 90 discovery patients were divided at random into training and test sets in a 7:3 ratio. In addition, the study compared T-cell repertoires in thyroid tissue and in blood from six Graves' hyperthyroidism patients. After blood sampling, hyperthyroidism patients were treated with methimazole at a starting dose of 30 mg daily, and ophthalmopathy patients were treated with high-dose intravenous methylprednisolone. The paper describes TCR Vbeta CDR3 sequencing of about 140 peripheral blood samples, made up of some 40 ophthalmopathy patients, roughly 72 hyperthyroidism patients and 17 progressor patients.

Here is what the overall study found, with its caveats: Ophthalmopathy was separated from stable hyperthyroidism by a 13 V-J signature model, with roughly 88% sensitivity and about 81% specificity obtained in cross-validation and 80%/75% obtained in testing. In validation, the model predicted progression to ophthalmopathy with 65% to 71% sensitivity and 72% to 85% specificity, a median of 6.5 months before onset. No statistical method was used to set the sample size in advance, and investigators knew the group allocation. Blood samples also contained most of the expanded thyroid clonotypes (frequency above 0.001), which suggests that blood repertoires may reflect thyroid immune responses.

V is cut back by 4 bases and J by 5 bases, with 12 bases in the junction unmatched. The CDR3 has 16 amino acids, counting the end cysteine and phenylalanine. Only the CDR3 DNA is retained, 48 bases long and in frame from the first base. TCR beta CDR3 regions were amplified from RNA transcripts. A first-round RT-PCR of the TCR CDR3 used the HTBI primer set with the Qiagen OneStep RT-PCR kit. Libraries were constructed in a second round of multiplex PCR, after which size selection and purification were carried out. The libraries were sequenced on an Illumina HiSeq2000 using paired-end 100 bp reads. Processing in the source paper ran as follows. SOAPnuke was used to process the raw data, throwing out any read that contained adapters or uncalled bases, had a mean Phred below 15, or lacked an exact constant-primer or identifier match. COPE v1.2.5 was used to merge high-quality paired reads, and clonotypes were defined as unique nucleotide sequences. MiTCR v1.1 was used to align the clonotypes against IMGT TRBV, TRBD and TRBJ reference segments. Only V-J combinations with frequency above 0.0001, covering 99% to 99.2% of repertoires, were analysed. A TCS score was defined as the ratio of F50 (clonal expansion) to E x V (chaos), with BLOSUM62-based TCRdist applied between CDR3 peptides within each V-J. Welch's t-statistics and random forest reduced around 520 V-J features to about 13, which were used in a naive Bayes classifier (R e1071). TCRdb reprocessed the public reads (quality trimming at Q25 with fastp, clone calling with MiXCR) and kept in-frame beta chains. All rows with the same CDR3 protein become a single entry with the most common DNA and genes. The V and J calls and clone size come from TCRdb's table, not from the authors' own analysis. The sample contains roughly 99,000 distinct CDR3 sequences, around a sixth of them found a single time. Under 45% of the sample belongs to the ten largest clones.

About this clonotype itself: Its antigen has not been determined. One base away there is no much larger clone; base qualities are not given.

A patient counted as having stable Graves' hyperthyroidism if no progression to ophthalmopathy occurred over 18 months of follow-up. Hyperthyroidism patients were newly diagnosed, with disease duration under 2 months, and aged 18 to 65 years. Any patient with an uncontrolled infection, another autoimmune disease, pregnancy or lactation was excluded. Diagnoses were based on clinical symptoms, serum thyroxine and TRAb, thyroid ultrasound and orbital computed tomography. Ficoll-Paque density gradient centrifugation was used to isolate PBMCs from 8.5 to 10 ml of fresh peripheral blood. Trizol reagent was used to extract total RNA, and RNA quality was then checked on an Agilent 2100 Bioanalyzer.

The sequence came from a woman between 45 and 65 years old with Graves' hyperthyroidism. Recombination joined TRBV12-3 or TRBV12-4 with TRBJ2-5, with 8 central nucleotides matching TRBD1. The specimen was blood. The bases read TGTGCCAGCAGTTCCCTTACAGGGGGAACGCGTGAGACCCAGTACTTC. Its protein is CASSSLTGGTRETQYF.